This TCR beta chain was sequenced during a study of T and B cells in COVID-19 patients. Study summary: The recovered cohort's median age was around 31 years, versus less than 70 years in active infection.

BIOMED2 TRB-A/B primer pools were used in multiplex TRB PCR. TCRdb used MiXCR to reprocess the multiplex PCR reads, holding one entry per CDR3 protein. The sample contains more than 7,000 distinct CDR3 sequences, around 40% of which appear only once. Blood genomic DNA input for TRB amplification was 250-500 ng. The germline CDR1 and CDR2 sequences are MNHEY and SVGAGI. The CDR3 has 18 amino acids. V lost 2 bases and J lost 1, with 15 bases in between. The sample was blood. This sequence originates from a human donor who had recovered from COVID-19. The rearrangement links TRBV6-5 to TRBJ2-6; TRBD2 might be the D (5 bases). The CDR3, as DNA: TGTGCCAGCAGTTACGGGCCTCTGAGAGGGTCTGGGGCCAACGTCCTGACTTTC. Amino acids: CASSYGPLRGSGANVLTF.